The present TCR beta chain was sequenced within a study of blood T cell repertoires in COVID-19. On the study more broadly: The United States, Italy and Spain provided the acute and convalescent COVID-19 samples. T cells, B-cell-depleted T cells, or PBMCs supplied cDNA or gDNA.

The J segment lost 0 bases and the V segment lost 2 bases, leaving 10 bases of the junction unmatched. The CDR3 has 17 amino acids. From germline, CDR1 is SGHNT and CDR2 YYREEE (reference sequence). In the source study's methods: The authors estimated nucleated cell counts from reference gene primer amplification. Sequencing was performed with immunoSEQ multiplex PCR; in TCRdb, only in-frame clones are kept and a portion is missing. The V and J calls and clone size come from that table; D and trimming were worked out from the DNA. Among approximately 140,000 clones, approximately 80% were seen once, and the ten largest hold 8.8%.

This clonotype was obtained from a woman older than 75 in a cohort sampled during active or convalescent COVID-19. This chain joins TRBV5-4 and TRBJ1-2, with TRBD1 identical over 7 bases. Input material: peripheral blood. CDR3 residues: CASSLGGRVQTNYGYTF. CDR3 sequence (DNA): TGTGCCAGCAGCTTAGGGGGCAGGGTTCAGACTAACTATGGCTACACCTTC.